This record looks at one T cell receptor (beta chain) sequence and its context. For CDR3 and TCR beta VDJ profiling, genomic DNA was the template used. TCRdb independently ran MiXCR on the reads; one entry per CDR3 protein. Of a few hundred thousand distinct CDR3 sequences in the sample, 60% to 65% were seen once. Germline V gene lookup returns CDR1 LNHDA and CDR2 SQIVND (reference sequence). Deletions cut 5 bases from V and 10 bases from J, with 18 bases between. The CDR3 is 15 residues long. The record originates from a study of CD8+CD57+ T cells in acquired aplastic anemia. The wider study: Mean DNA quantity obtained from sorted CD4+ and CD8+ cells was about 3.2 ug.

Specimen: sorted CD4+, CD8+, or CD8+CD57+ T cells (not recorded which) from PBMCs. The TCR was taken from a human donor in good health. J is TRBJ1-6 and V is TRBV19; D is ambiguous. CDR3 loop: CASSPDVGWMSPLHF. The CDR3 region has the DNA TGTGCCAGTAGTCCGGACGTAGGGTGGATGTCACCCCTCCACTTT. The whole variable domain, filled in from reference TRBV19 and TRBJ1-6, reads DGGITQSPKYLFRKEGQNVTLSCEQNLNHDAMYWYRQDPGQGLRLIYYSQIVNDFQKGDIAEGYSVSREKKESFPLTVTSAQKNPTAFYLCASSPDVGWMSPLHFGNGTRLTVT.